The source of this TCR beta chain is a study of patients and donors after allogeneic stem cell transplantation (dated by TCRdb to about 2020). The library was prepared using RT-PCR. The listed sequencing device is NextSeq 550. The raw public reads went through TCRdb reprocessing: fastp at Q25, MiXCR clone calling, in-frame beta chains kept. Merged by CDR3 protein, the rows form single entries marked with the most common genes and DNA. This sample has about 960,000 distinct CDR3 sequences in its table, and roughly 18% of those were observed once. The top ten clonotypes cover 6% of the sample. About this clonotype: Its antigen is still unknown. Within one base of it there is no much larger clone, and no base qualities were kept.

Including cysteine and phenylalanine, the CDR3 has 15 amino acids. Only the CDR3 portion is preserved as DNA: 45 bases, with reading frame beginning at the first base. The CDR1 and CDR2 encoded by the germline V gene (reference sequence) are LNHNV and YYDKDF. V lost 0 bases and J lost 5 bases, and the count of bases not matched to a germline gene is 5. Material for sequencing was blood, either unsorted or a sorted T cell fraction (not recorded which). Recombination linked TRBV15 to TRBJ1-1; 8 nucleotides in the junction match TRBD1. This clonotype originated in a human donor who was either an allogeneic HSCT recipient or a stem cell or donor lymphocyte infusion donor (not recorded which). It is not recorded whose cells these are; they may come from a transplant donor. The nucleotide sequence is TGTGCCACCAGCAGAGACAGGGGGCGAGGGACTGAAGCTTTCTTT. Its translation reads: CATSRDRGRGTEAFF. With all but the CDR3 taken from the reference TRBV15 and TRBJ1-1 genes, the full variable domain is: DAMVIQNPRYQVTQFGKPVTLSCSQTLNHNVMYWYQQKSSQAPKLLFHYYDKDFNNEADTPDNFQSRRPNTSFCFLDIRSPGLGDTAMYLCATSRDRGRGTEAFFGQGTRLTVV.